This TCR beta chain was sequenced for a study of long-term antiretroviral therapy in people with HIV. Study conclusions and caveats: Clonotypes expanded prior to ART showed repertoire dominance at all sampled time points. Unavailable data included ART adherence, viral resistance and therapy changes (switches in treatment).

With survey level as its setting, the immunoSEQ assay was v3.0. Only in-frame clones appear in the TCRdb table, and some are missing; sequencing was by immunoSEQ multiplex PCR. The profile shows roughly 44,000 clones, about 95% of them singletons. There were roughly 0.9-10 million cryopreserved PBMC in the samples before DNA extraction. Relative to its sample, this clone is medium-sized. No antigen is known for it. Germline V CDR1 and CDR2: SGHNT, YYREEE (reference sequence). The CDR3 is 13 residues long. V lost 2 bases and J 6 bases, leaving 12 bases between the germline ends. The receptor was derived from a woman aged 45-59 years with HIV. This material consisted of unsorted PBMCs, taken 3.7 years after starting antiretroviral therapy. The chain has TRBV5-4 and TRBJ2-7; maybe TRBD2 (5 bases). The DNA for the CDR3 is TGTGCCAGCAGCTTTGAGGAGGCCTCCGAGCAGTACTTC. Amino acids: CASSFEEASEQYF.